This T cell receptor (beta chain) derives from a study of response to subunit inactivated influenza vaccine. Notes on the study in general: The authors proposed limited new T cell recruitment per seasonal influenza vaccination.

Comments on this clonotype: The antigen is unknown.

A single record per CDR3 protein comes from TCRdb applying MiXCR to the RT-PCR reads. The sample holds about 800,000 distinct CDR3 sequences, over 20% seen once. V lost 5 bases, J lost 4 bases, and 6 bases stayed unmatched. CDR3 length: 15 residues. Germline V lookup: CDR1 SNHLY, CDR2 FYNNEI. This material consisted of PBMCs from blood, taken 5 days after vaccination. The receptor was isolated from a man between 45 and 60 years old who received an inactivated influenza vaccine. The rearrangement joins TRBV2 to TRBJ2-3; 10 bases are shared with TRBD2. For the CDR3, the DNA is TGTGCCAGCAGTCTAGGACTAGCGGAGGCAGATACGCAGTATTTT. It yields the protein CASSLGLAEADTQYF.